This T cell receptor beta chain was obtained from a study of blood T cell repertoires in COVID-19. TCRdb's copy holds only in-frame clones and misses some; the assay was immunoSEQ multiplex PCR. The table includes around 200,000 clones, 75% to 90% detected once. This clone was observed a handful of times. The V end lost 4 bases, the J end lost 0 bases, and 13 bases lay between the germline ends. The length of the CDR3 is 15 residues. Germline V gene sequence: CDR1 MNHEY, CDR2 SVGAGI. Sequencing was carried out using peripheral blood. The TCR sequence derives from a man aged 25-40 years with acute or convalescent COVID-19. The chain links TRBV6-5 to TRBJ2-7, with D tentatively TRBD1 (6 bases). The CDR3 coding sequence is TGTGCCAGCAGTTCCTCTCAGGGGTTCTCCTACGAGCAGTACTTC. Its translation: CASSSSQGFSYEQYF.